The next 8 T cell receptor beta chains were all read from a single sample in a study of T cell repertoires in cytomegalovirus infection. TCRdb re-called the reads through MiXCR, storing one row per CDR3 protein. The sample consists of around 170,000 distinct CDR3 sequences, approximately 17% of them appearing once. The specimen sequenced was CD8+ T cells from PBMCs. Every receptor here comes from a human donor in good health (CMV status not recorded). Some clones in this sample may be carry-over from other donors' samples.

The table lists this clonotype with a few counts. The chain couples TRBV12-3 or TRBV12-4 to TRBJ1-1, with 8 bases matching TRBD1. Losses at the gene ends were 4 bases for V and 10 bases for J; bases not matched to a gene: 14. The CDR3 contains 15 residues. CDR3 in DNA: TGTGCCAGCAGTTCCGCAGGGGGCCTTCTGTCCCCAGCTTTCTTT. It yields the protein CASSSAGGLLSPAFF.

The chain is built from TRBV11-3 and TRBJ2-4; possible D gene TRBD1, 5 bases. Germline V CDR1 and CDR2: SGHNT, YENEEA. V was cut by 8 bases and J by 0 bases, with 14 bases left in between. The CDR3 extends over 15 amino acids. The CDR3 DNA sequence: TGTGCCAGCTCCAGACAGATCCTAGCCAAAAACATTCAGTACTTC. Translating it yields CASSRQILAKNIQYF.

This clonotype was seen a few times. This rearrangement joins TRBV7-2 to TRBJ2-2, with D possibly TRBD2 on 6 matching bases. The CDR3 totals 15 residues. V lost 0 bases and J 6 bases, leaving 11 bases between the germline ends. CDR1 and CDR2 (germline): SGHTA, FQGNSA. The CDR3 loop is CASSLAGREAGELFF. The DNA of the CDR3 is TGTGCCAGCAGCTTAGCAGGCAGGGAGGCCGGGGAGCTGTTTTTT.

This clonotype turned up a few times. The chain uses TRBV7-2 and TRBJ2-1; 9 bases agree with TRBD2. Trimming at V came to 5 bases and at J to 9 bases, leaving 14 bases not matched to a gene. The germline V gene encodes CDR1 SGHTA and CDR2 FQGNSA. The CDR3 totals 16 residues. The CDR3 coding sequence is TGTGCCAGCAGCCCGGGACTAGCTCCTTTCTACGGTGAGCAGTTCTTC. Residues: CASSPGLAPFYGEQFF.

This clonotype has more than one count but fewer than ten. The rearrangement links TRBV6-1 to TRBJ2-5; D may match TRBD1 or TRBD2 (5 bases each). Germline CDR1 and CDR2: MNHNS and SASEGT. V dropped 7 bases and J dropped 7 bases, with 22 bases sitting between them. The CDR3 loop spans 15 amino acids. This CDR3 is CASTLRPGPGVTQYF. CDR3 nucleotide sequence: TGTGCCAGCACCCTAAGGCCGGGACCAGGTGTGACCCAGTACTTC.

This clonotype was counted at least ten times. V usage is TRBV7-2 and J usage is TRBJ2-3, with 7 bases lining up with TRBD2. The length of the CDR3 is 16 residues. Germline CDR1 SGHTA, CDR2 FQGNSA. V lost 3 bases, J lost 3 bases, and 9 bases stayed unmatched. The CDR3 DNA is TGTGCCAGCAGCTTGGGGGGGACGCGGTTAACAGATACGCAGTATTTT. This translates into CASSLGGTRLTDTQYF.

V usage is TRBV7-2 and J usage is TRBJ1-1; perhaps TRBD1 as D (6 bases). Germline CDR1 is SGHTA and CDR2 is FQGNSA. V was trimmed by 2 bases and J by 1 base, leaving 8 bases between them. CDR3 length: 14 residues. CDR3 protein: CASSLRGRNTEAFF. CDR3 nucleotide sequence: TGTGCCAGCAGCTTAAGGGGGAGGAACACTGAAGCTTTCTTT.

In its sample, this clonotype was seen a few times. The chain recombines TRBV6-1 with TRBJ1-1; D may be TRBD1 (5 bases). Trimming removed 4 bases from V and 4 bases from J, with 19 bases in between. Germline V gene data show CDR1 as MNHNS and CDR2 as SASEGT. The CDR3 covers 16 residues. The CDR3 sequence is CASSAETAKVTTEAFF. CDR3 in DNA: TGTGCCAGCAGTGCCGAGACAGCCAAAGTAACCACTGAAGCTTTCTTT.